The rows below give T cell receptor beta chains drawn from one sample of a study of OX40 agonist ivuxolimab in advanced cancers. Assay: immunoSEQ multiplex PCR; the TCRdb copy retains only in-frame clones and omits some. In the table there are roughly 53,000 clones, over 80% of which are singletons. The sequencing here drew on CD4+ or CD8+ T cells sorted from blood, taken in a trial of the OX40 agonist ivuxolimab. The receptors stem from an adult with an advanced solid tumor such as melanoma, head and neck, liver or kidney cancer. Both conserved end residues are trimmed from each CDR3.

cdr3_aa j_call v_call
ASSGPLGLAGEHTQY TRBJ2-3 TRBV2
ASSRRGANTGELF TRBJ2-2 TRBV11-3
ASSPQGDRGNTIY TRBJ1-3 TRBV18
ASSSFPASGNEQY TRBJ2-7 TRBV7-2
ASRPSGVRINEQF TRBJ2-1 TRBV5-1
ASSLAGAQKTQY TRBJ2-5 TRBV7-9
ASSRQLFNYGYT TRBJ1-2 TRBV5-5
ASSPTGTSGKQF TRBJ2-1 TRBV27
ASSFPGIGYT TRBJ1-2 TRBV5-5
ASSLSGRSQPQH TRBJ1-5 TRBV28
RRNRSVEEQTNEKLF TRBJ1-4 TRBV29-1
ASSAVQGGGDTEAF TRBJ1-1 TRBV9
ASSLGASGGTDTQY TRBJ2-3 TRBV5-1
ASSLNAGNEKLF TRBJ1-4 TRBV5-1
ATSRGRPEAF TRBJ1-1 TRBV15
ASSFGTGGYGNTIY TRBJ1-3 TRBV5-6
ASSDRDSNYGYT TRBJ1-2 TRBV4-1
ASSTNPFGQANVPGEQY TRBJ2-7 TRBV19
ASSYGLRGYT TRBJ1-2 TRBV11-1
ASSLFGGQETQY TRBJ2-5 TRBV7-2